The source of this T cell receptor beta chain is a study of T cell responses to AZD1222 COVID-19 vaccine. Method: immunoSEQ multiplex PCR; TCRdb's copy keeps in-frame clones and lacks some. The repertoire holds about 130,000 clones, with around nine tenths as singletons. This clone occurred many times. The sample in question was peripheral blood, obtained on day 0 of AZD1222 vaccination. This clonotype was sampled from an adult in good health.

CDR3 bases: TGTGCCAGCAGCTCGACAGGGGAGATACACAATGAGCAGTTCTTC. It is translated as CASSSTGEIHNEQFF. This rearrangement joins TRBV11-2 to TRBJ2-1; TRBD1 matches at 8 bases. The CDR3 has 15 residues. V trimming: 4 bases; J trimming: 5 bases; junction bases outside the gene matches: 7. From germline, CDR1 is SGHAT and CDR2 FQNNGV.